Each of the 11 T cell receptor beta chains below was sequenced from the same sample in a study of cytomegalovirus exposure and HLA in healthy donors. The PCR used 60 Vbeta and 13 Jbeta primers. The table came from immunoSEQ multiplex PCR; TCRdb's copy has only in-frame clones and leaves some out. The sample carries fewer than 150,000 clones, approximately 80% recorded once. The specimen sequenced was PBMCs. The receptors derive from a middle-aged man in good health and CMV-seronegative.

This rearrangement joins TRBV5-1 to TRBJ2-7; 8 positions match TRBD1. Germline CDR1 SGHRS, CDR2 YFSETQ. V gave up 3 bases and J gave up 7 bases; unmatched junction bases: 6. The CDR3 is made up of 13 amino acids. CDR3 nucleotides: TGCGCCAGCAGCTATGGACAGGGCGGTGAGCAGTACTTC. Protein sequence: CASSYGQGGEQYF.

The V gene is TRBV7-9, the J gene TRBJ2-3; 7 nucleotides match TRBD1. Trimming took 4 bases from V and 5 from J; bases not matched to a gene: 6. The CDR3 runs to 14 residues. Germline V CDR1 and CDR2: SEHNR, FQNEAQ (reference sequence). CDR3 DNA sequence: TGTGCCAGCAGCTCCCGGGACAGTGGAGATACGCAGTATTTT. The encoded protein is CASSSRDSGDTQYF.

CDR3 DNA: TGTGCCAGCAGATCGGGTGGATTTCGAATGTTCTTC. It yields the protein CASRSGGFRMFF. The genes are TRBV28 and TRBJ2-1; no reliable D call. The CDR3 extends over 12 amino acids. Between the trimmed V and J ends, which lost 6 bases and 15 bases, there was a span of 18 bases. Germline V gene lookup returns CDR1 MDHEN and CDR2 SYDVKM.

This clone was seen a few times. The rearrangement joins TRBV2 to TRBJ1-4; TRBD1 matches 8 bases. Germline V gene sequence: CDR1 SNHLY, CDR2 FYNNEI. The CDR3 runs to 14 residues. V gave up 6 bases and J gave up 7 bases; unmatched junction bases: 7. CDR3 amino acids: CASRWTGQSEKLFF. The CDR3 DNA reads TGTGCCAGCAGATGGACAGGGCAGAGTGAAAAACTGTTTTTT.

The V and J genes are TRBV28 and TRBJ2-2; 8 nucleotides line up with TRBD2. J lost 9 bases, V lost 5 bases, and 8 bases had no gene match. CDR1 MDHEN and CDR2 SYDVKM come from the germline V gene. This CDR3 spans 14 amino acids. CDR3 DNA: TGTGCCAGCAGTAGGCCGGGGGGGAGCTGGGAGCTGTTTTTT. This translates into CASSRPGGSWELFF.

The J gene is TRBJ2-3, the V gene TRBV29-1; 10 bases fit TRBD2. The CDR3 loop spans 17 amino acids. CDR1 is SQVTM, CDR2 ANQGSEA, per germline. The V gene end was trimmed by 4 bases and the J gene end by 4 bases; junction bases not matched to a gene: 14. This chain's CDR3 is CSVAKLAGVGSADTQYF. CDR3 DNA: TGCAGCGTTGCAAAGCTAGCGGGAGTCGGTTCCGCAGATACGCAGTATTTT.

The chain has TRBV19 and TRBJ2-7, with 10 bases matching TRBD1. Trimming took 6 bases from V and 1 from J; bases not matched to a gene: 6. The V gene's germline CDR1 is LNHDA and CDR2 SQIVND (reference sequence). The CDR3 runs 15 residues. The CDR3 DNA reads TGTGCCAGTAGACCGGGACAGGGGAGGTCCTACGAGCAGTACTTC. This gives the protein CASRPGQGRSYEQYF.

The V call is TRBV28, the J call TRBJ2-5, with 8 nucleotides matching TRBD2. The V and J ends lost 11 bases and 2 bases, in that order; junction bases with no gene match: 7. Germline V gene lookup returns CDR1 MDHEN and CDR2 SYDVKM. CDR3 length: 13 amino acids. The DNA for the CDR3 is TGTGCCGGCCGGGAGGGGGGACAAGAGACCCAGTACTTC. This codes for CAGREGGQETQYF.

By share, this clone counts as medium-sized (0.01 to 0.1%). J is TRBJ1-2 and V is TRBV7-9, with D possibly matching TRBD1 (5 bases). This CDR3 spans 13 amino acids. Trimming stripped 3 bases from V and 8 bases from J, with 13 bases between. From germline, CDR1 is SEHNR and CDR2 FQNEAQ (reference sequence). CDR3 amino acids: CASSFGGGYGYTF. CDR3 nucleotides: TGTGCCAGCAGCTTCGGCGGGGGATACGGCTACACCTTC. Full variable domain (outside the CDR3, taken from reference TRBV7-9 and TRBJ1-2): DTGVSQNPRHKITKRGQNVTFRCDPISEHNRLYWYRQTLGQGPEFLTYFQNEAQLEKSRLLSDRFSAERPKGSFSTLEIQRTEQGDSAMYLCASSFGGGYGYTFGSGTRLTVV.

V and J are TRBV6-1 and TRBJ1-5; 10 nucleotides align to TRBD1. Trimming removed 4 bases from V and 7 bases from J; junction bases left unmatched: 7. Germline CDR1 and CDR2: MNHNS and SASEGT. The CDR3 length is 15 residues. CDR3 sequence: CASSGTGGGGQPQHF. The CDR3 DNA reads TGTGCCAGCAGTGGGACAGGGGGGGGCGGCCAGCCCCAGCATTTT.

The CDR3 nucleotides read TGTGCCAGCAGCACCAGACAGGGGGGCACCGGGGAGCTGTTTTTT. Protein sequence: CASSTRQGGTGELFF. The V gene is TRBV7-6, the J gene TRBJ2-2; 9 bases match TRBD1. V lost 5 bases, J lost 4 bases, and 5 bases stayed unmatched. CDR3 length equals 15 residues. Germline assignment: CDR1 SGHVS and CDR2 FNYEAQ.